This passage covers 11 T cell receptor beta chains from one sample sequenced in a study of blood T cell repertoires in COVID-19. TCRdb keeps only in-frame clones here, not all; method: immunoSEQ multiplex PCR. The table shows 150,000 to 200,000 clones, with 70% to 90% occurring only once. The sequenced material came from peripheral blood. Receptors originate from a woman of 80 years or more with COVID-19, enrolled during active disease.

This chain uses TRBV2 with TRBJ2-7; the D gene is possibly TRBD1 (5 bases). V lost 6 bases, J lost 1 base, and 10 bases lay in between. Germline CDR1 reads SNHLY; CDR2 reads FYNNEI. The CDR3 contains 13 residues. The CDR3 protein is CASSDQGSYEQYF. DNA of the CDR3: TGTGCCAGCAGCGATCAGGGTTCCTACGAGCAGTACTTC.

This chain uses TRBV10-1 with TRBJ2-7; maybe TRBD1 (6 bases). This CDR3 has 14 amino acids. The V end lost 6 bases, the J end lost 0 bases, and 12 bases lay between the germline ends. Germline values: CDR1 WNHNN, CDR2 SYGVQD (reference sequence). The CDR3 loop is CASRTGRTSYEQYF. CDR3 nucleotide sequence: TGCGCCAGCAGAACAGGGCGTACCTCCTACGAGCAGTACTTC.

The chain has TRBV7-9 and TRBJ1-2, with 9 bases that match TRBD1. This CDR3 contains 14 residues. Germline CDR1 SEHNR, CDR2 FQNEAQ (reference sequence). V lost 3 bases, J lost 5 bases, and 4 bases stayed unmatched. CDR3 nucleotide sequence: TGTGCCAGCAGCTTTGGGACAGGGATTTATGGCTACACCTTC. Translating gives CASSFGTGIYGYTF.

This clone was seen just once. CDR3 nucleotides: TGTGCCAGCAGTGATGCAGGGGTGCACTATGGCTACACCTTC. Translation gives CASSDAGVHYGYTF. The rearrangement joins TRBV2 to TRBJ1-2, with TRBD1 as a possible D gene (6 bases). Germline values: CDR1 SNHLY, CDR2 FYNNEI. This CDR3 has 14 residues. The V end was cut by 3 bases, the J end by 3 bases, with 11 bases between.

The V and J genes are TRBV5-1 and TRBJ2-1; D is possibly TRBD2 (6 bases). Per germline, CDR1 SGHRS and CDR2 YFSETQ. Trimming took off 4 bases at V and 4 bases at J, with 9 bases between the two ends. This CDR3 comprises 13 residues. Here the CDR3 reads CASSRGTYNEQFF. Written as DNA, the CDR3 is TGCGCCAGCAGCCGTGGGACTTACAATGAGCAGTTCTTC.

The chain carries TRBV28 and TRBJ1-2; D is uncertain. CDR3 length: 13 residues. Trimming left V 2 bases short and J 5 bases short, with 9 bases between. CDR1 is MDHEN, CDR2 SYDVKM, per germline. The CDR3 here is CASSLPGIYGYTF. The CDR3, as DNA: TGTGCCAGCAGTTTACCGGGAATTTATGGCTACACCTTC.

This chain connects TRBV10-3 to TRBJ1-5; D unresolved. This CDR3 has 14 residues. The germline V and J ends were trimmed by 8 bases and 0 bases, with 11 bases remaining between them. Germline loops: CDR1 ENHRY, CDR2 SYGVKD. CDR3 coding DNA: TGTGCCATCGGTTTGCCCGGTAGCAATCAGCCCCAGCATTTT. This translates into CAIGLPGSNQPQHF.

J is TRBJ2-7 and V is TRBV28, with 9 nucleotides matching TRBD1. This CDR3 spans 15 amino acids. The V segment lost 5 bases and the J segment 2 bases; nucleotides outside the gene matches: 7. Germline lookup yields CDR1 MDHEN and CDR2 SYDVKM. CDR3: CASSPPGQGTYEQYF. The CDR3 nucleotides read TGTGCCAGCAGTCCCCCGGGACAGGGAACCTACGAGCAGTACTTC. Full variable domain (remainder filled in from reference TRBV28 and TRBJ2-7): DVKVTQSSRYLVKRTGEKVFLECVQDMDHENMFWYRQDPGLGLRLIYFSYDVKMKEKGDIPEGYSVSREKKERFSLILESASTNQTSMYLCASSPPGQGTYEQYFGPGTRLTVT.

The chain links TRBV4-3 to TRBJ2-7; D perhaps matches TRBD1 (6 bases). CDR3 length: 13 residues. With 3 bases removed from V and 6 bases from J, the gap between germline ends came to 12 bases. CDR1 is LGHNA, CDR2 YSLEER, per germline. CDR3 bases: TGCGCCAGCAGCCAGATTACAGGGTGCGAGCAGTACTTC. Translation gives CASSQITGCEQYF.

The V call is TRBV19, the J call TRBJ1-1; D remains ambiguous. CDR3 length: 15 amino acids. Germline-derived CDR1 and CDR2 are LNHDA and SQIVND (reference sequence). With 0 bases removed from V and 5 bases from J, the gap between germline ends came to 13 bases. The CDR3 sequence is CASSIDSGPGTEAFF. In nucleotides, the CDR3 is TGTGCCAGTAGTATAGATTCCGGCCCGGGGACTGAAGCTTTCTTT. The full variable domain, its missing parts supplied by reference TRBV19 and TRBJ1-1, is DGGITQSPKYLFRKEGQNVTLSCEQNLNHDAMYWYRQDPGQGLRLIYYSQIVNDFQKGDIAEGYSVSREKKESFPLTVTSAQKNPTAFYLCASSIDSGPGTEAFFGQGTRLTVV.

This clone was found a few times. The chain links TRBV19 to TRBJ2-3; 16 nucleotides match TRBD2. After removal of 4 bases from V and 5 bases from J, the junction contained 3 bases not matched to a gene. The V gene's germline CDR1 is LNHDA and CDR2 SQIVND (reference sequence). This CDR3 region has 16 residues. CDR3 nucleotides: TGTGCCAGTAGTACGGGACTAGCGGGGGGGGTAGATACGCAGTATTTT. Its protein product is CASSTGLAGGVDTQYF.